The clone carrying this T cell receptor (beta chain) showed up just a few times. The data belong to a study of blood T cells in healthy people across ages. From germline, CDR1 is LGHDT and CDR2 YNNKEL (reference sequence). V lost 4 bases and J lost 0, with 15 bases in between. The CDR3 covers 16 residues. Sample-barcoded 5' priming and a J-beta primer mix drove a second PCR of roughly 6 to 12 cycles. TCRdb re-called the 5' RACE reads through MiXCR, storing one row per CDR3 protein. The data contain around 1.5 million distinct CDR3 sequences, around 59% of them singletons. The sequencing sample was made of blood. The chain couples TRBV3-1 to TRBJ2-5; D gene unclear. This receptor was obtained from a man aged 18 to 30 in good health. The CDR3 nucleotides read TGTGCCAGCAGCCGATACACGGCGGCTAACCAAGAGACCCAGTACTTC. This codes for CASSRYTAANQETQYF.